This T cell receptor (beta chain) was documented in a study of T cells in Graves' hyperthyroidism and ophthalmopathy. Study findings and constraints: Most clonotypes expanded in the thyroid (above 0.001) were also present in blood.

RNA transcripts served as the template for amplifying TCR beta CDR3 regions. First-round RT-PCR targeting the TCR CDR3 was performed with the HTBI primer set. TCRdb processed the multiplex PCR reads anew with MiXCR; each CDR3 protein has one entry. The sample shows about 420,000 distinct CDR3 sequences, roughly an eighth of them seen only once. Absent ophthalmopathy progression within 18 months defined stable Graves' hyperthyroidism. These patients, aged 18 to 65, had recently diagnosed hyperthyroidism lasting under 2 months. The PBMCs studied were ones that came from roughly 9.4 ml fresh peripheral blood. CDR1 and CDR2 from the germline V gene are MNHEY and SMNVEV (reference sequence). The CDR3 has 16 residues. J lost 4 bases, V lost 5 bases, and 5 bases had no gene match. This clonotype was counted at least ten times. The antigen remains undetermined.

The TCR sequence derives from a woman younger than 35 with Graves' hyperthyroidism. The genes are TRBV27 and TRBJ2-1; TRBD2 matches 13 bases. Material for sequencing was blood. CDR3 nucleotide sequence: TGTGCCAGCAGTAAAGGACTAGCGGGAGTTTACAATGAGCAGTTCTTC. This encodes CASSKGLAGVYNEQFF.